This T cell receptor beta chain derives from a study of blood T cell repertoires in COVID-19. Study background: The United States, Italy and Spain supplied acute and convalescent COVID-19 samples. Sources were T cells, B-cell-depleted T cells, or PBMCs; the material itself was cDNA or gDNA.

The CDR3 is 15 amino acids. The germline gives CDR1 LNHNV, CDR2 YYDKDF (reference sequence). The ends lost 3 bases at V and 1 base at J; junction bases unmatched: 6. Original methodology: Reference gene primer amplification gave estimated nucleated cell counts. Libraries were prepared by immunoSEQ multiplex PCR; TCRdb keeps only in-frame clonotypes and omits some of them. That table is the source of V, J and clone size, and D and trimming were worked out from the DNA. The data hold thousands of clones, with around 86% observed a single time. This clonotype was sampled from a human donor in a cohort sampled during active COVID-19. The rearrangement links TRBV15 to TRBJ2-7, with 7 bases identical to TRBD2. The specimen was peripheral blood. The CDR3 DNA sequence: TGTGCCACCAGCAGGGAACTAGCGACTTCCTACGAGCAGTACTTC. Residues: CATSRELATSYEQYF.